The 27 T cell receptor beta chains below were found in one sample sequenced in a study of Ad26.COV2.S vaccination and SARS-CoV-2 variants. TCRdb's table, derived via immunoSEQ multiplex PCR, lists solely in-frame clones and lacks some. This sample has 40,000 to 55,000 clones, with roughly 80% found just once. The specimen comprised peripheral blood, sampled after recovery from COVID-19. These receptors all come from a human donor who had recovered from COVID-19.

J is TRBJ2-6 and V is TRBV6-5; tentatively, D is TRBD1 or TRBD2 (5 bases each). The germline CDR1 and CDR2 sequences are MNHEY and SVGAGI. This CDR3 has 15 amino acids. Trimming stripped 6 bases from V and 2 bases from J, with 11 bases between. The CDR3 DNA reads as TGTGCCAGCAGCCGAGGGGTGACTGGGGCCAACGTCCTGACTTTC. This codes for CASSRGVTGANVLTF.

V and J are TRBV7-9 and TRBJ2-7, with D possibly TRBD1 on 6 matching bases. The CDR3 length is 13 residues. The germline gives CDR1 SEHNR, CDR2 FQNEAQ (reference sequence). V was shortened by 5 bases and J by 3 bases, with 11 bases between the two germline ends. CDR3 protein: CASSPRGGYEQYF. As DNA, the CDR3 is TGTGCCAGCAGCCCTCGAGGGGGCTACGAGCAGTACTTC.

The V gene is TRBV12-3 or TRBV12-4, the J gene TRBJ1-1; 8 bases fit TRBD1. Trimming removed 4 bases from V and 4 bases from J; junction bases left unmatched: 2. This CDR3 comprises 13 residues. CDR3 region: CASSSTGGTEAFF. The DNA for the CDR3 is TGTGCCAGCAGTTCTACAGGGGGCACTGAAGCTTTCTTT.

The chain carries TRBV30 and TRBJ2-3, with 7 bases fitting TRBD1. With V trimmed by 0 bases and J by 6 bases, 9 bases remained unmatched. The CDR3 loop spans 15 amino acids. Germline CDR1 is GTSNPN and CDR2 is SVGIG (reference sequence). The CDR3 region is CAWSVGQAWGDTQYF. Written as DNA, the CDR3 is TGTGCCTGGAGTGTAGGACAGGCCTGGGGGGATACGCAGTATTTT.

This rearrangement joins TRBV24-1 to TRBJ2-7; D remains ambiguous. Trimming left V 5 bases short and J 9 bases short, with 13 bases between. Germline loops: CDR1 KGHDR, CDR2 SFDVKD. This CDR3 has 12 residues. The CDR3 nucleotides are TGTGCCACCAGTGCCCTAGGCTCCCGGCAGTACTTC. It codes for CATSALGSRQYF.

This chain links TRBV19 with TRBJ2-1; TRBD2 matches 11 bases. The length of the CDR3 is 18 residues. V trimming: 7 bases; J trimming: 0 bases; junction bases outside the gene matches: 11. Germline V gives CDR1 LNHDA, CDR2 SQIVND (reference sequence). The CDR3 here is CASMLAGGSRSSYNEQFF. In DNA, the CDR3 is TGTGCCAGTATGCTAGCGGGAGGATCGAGAAGCTCCTACAATGAGCAGTTCTTC.

The chain is built from TRBV5-4 and TRBJ2-3; D possibly corresponds to TRBD1 (6 bases). Trimming removed 5 bases at V and 4 bases at J, with 11 bases between. Germline V gene data show CDR1 as SGHNT and CDR2 as YYREEE (reference sequence). The CDR3 runs 13 residues. In DNA form, the CDR3 reads TGTGCCAGCAGTTCAGGGGTTTCAGATACGCAGTATTTT. Its translation: CASSSGVSDTQYF.

The CDR3 protein is CASSFEGEQFF. The CDR3 DNA is TGTGCCAGCAGTTTTGAGGGTGAGCAGTTCTTC. The gene calls are TRBV12-3 or TRBV12-4 and TRBJ2-1, with D possibly matching TRBD2 (5 bases). V lost 3 bases, J lost 9 bases, and 6 bases lay in between. The CDR3 is made up of 11 amino acids.

The CDR3 bases are TGTGCCAGCAGCTTAGGTTGGACAGGGGAAACCGGGGAGCTGTTTTTT. Its protein is CASSLGWTGETGELFF. This chain uses TRBV7-9 with TRBJ2-2; 9 nucleotides agree with TRBD1. V gave up 1 base and J gave up 5 bases; unmatched junction bases: 5. The CDR3 is 16 amino acids. In germline, CDR1 is SEHNR, CDR2 FQNEAQ (reference sequence).

The genes are TRBV5-4 and TRBJ2-2, with 10 bases matching TRBD1. Unmatched junction bases numbered 13, after V lost 10 bases and J lost 7 bases. Germline V gene data show CDR1 as SGHNT and CDR2 as YYREEE (reference sequence). CDR3 length: 15 amino acids. Written as DNA, the CDR3 is TGTGCCCTTCAACGACAGGGGGCATTGATCGGGGAGCTGTTTTTT. It translates to CALQRQGALIGELFF.

The chain carries TRBV24-1 and TRBJ1-5; possibly TRBD1 for D (6 bases). Trimming stripped 9 bases from V and 1 base from J, with 21 bases between. The CDR3 extends over 17 amino acids. Germline V gene data show CDR1 as KGHDR and CDR2 as SFDVKD. The DNA of the CDR3 is TGTGCCACCCACCCTGGGGGGGCAGGGCCGAGCAATCAGCCCCAGCATTTT. This translates into CATHPGGAGPSNQPQHF.

This sequence joins TRBV5-5 and TRBJ1-1; 9 bases align to TRBD1. This CDR3 spans 16 amino acids. Germline assignment: CDR1 SGHKS and CDR2 YYEKEE (reference sequence). The V gene end was trimmed by 1 base and the J gene end by 5 bases; junction bases not matched to a gene: 9. In DNA, the CDR3 is TGTGCCAGCAGCTTGAGGACCGGGACAGGGAGGACTGAAGCTTTCTTT. Protein sequence: CASSLRTGTGRTEAFF.

A remark on this clone: The conserved closing phenylalanine or tryptophan is absent in this CDR3, likely reflecting a read error. The limits of the CDR3 on the DNA are not certain, so only TCRdb's listed CDR3 is given. This chain connects TRBV30 to TRBJ2-7. Inclusive of both ends, the CDR3 amounts to 10 amino acids. The germline CDR1 and CDR2 sequences are GTSNPN and SVGIG (reference sequence). CDR3 region: CAWSVPVGKG.

This sequence joins TRBV2 and TRBJ1-2; D gene ambiguous. Per the germline V gene, CDR1 is SNHLY and CDR2 is FYNNEI. The CDR3 is made up of 15 amino acids. V was cut by 2 bases and J by 7 bases, with 17 bases left in between. This CDR3 reads CASSETDTARSGYTF. Written as DNA, the CDR3 is TGTGCCAGCAGTGAAACCGATACAGCGCGGTCTGGCTACACCTTC.

V is TRBV6-5 and J is TRBJ1-2; TRBD1 might be the D (6 bases). Germline V gives CDR1 MNHEY, CDR2 SVGAGI. V was clipped by 6 bases and J by 4 bases, with 15 bases between them. The CDR3 spans 14 residues. CDR3 nucleotides: TGTGCCAGCAGGGGGACATCGACTCCCTATGGCTACACCTTC. Encoded protein: CASRGTSTPYGYTF.

The chain has TRBV5-1 and TRBJ1-1, with D perhaps matching TRBD1 (5 bases). V shed 3 bases and J shed 11 bases, with 14 bases lying between them. This CDR3 contains 12 residues. Germline values: CDR1 SGHRS, CDR2 YFSETQ. CDR3 sequence (DNA): TGCGCCAGCAGCTACGGGGGAGAGGGCGCTTTCTTT. It codes for CASSYGGEGAFF.

Here the CDR3 DNA reads TGTGCCAGCACCGGACCAGCTAGCACAGATACGCAGTATTTT. It yields the protein CASTGPASTDTQYF. The J gene is TRBJ2-3, the V gene TRBV9, with D unresolved. This CDR3 is 14 amino acids long. V lost 6 bases and J lost 0, with 11 bases in between. CDR1 is SGDLS, CDR2 YYNGEE, per germline.

This sequence joins TRBV9 and TRBJ2-5; 7 nucleotides line up with TRBD1. CDR1 and CDR2 from the germline V gene are SGDLS and YYNGEE. With 3 bases clipped from V and 2 bases from J, the junction kept 7 bases outside the gene matches. This CDR3 region has 15 residues. DNA of the CDR3: TGTGCCAGCAGCGCCCGGACAGGAGGACAAGAGACCCAGTACTTC. As protein: CASSARTGGQETQYF.

V gene TRBV29-1 combines with J gene TRBJ1-1; TRBD1 might be the D (5 bases). The CDR3 sequence is 13 residues long. Germline V lookup: CDR1 SQVTM, CDR2 ANQGSEA. Trimming cost V 0 bases and J 4 bases, with 9 bases left between them. CDR3 sequence: CSVEEGGGTEAFF. DNA of the CDR3: TGCAGCGTTGAAGAGGGGGGTGGCACTGAAGCTTTCTTT.

This clone was recorded only once. The V gene is TRBV25-1, the J gene TRBJ2-5; the D is unclear. The germline V gene encodes CDR1 MGHDK and CDR2 SYGVNS. This CDR3 is 16 amino acids long. Trimming took 4 bases from V and 1 from J, leaving 16 bases between them. CDR3 amino acids: CASSVTLLGPQETQYF. The CDR3, as DNA: TGTGCCAGCAGTGTTACCCTTCTCGGGCCCCAAGAGACCCAGTACTTC.

This chain joins TRBV28 and TRBJ1-1; TRBD1 agrees at 8 bases. V gave up 5 bases and J gave up 4 bases; unmatched junction bases: 6. CDR3 length: 14 amino acids. CDR1 is MDHEN, CDR2 SYDVKM, per germline. CDR3 nucleotides: TGTGCCAGCAGTCTGGACAGGGAGGGCACTGAAGCTTTCTTT. Translating gives CASSLDREGTEAFF. The variable domain in full, completed from reference TRBV28 and TRBJ1-1, reads DVKVTQSSRYLVKRTGEKVFLECVQDMDHENMFWYRQDPGLGLRLIYFSYDVKMKEKGDIPEGYSVSREKKERFSLILESASTNQTSMYLCASSLDREGTEAFFGQGTRLTVV.

V and J are TRBV19 and TRBJ2-1, with D possibly being TRBD2 (7 bases). With 0 bases removed from V and 3 bases from J, the gap between germline ends came to 9 bases. The CDR3 consists of 15 residues. Germline CDR1 and CDR2: LNHDA and SQIVND (reference sequence). CDR3 amino acids: CASSIEGGVYNEQFF. CDR3 nucleotide sequence: TGTGCCAGTAGTATAGAAGGGGGGGTCTACAATGAGCAGTTCTTC.

This chain connects TRBV2 to TRBJ2-1; 7 nucleotides match TRBD1. Germline V gene sequence: CDR1 SNHLY, CDR2 FYNNEI. Losses at the gene ends were 5 bases for V and 5 bases for J; bases not matched to a gene: 6. There are 14 residues in the CDR3. The CDR3 protein is CASSYRGRDNEQFF. CDR3 DNA: TGTGCCAGCAGTTACAGGGGACGGGACAATGAGCAGTTCTTC.

V is TRBV10-3 and J is TRBJ2-2; D perhaps matches TRBD2 (5 bases). V was cut by 10 bases and J by 4 bases, with 13 bases left in between. Germline V gene lookup returns CDR1 ENHRY and CDR2 SYGVKD. The CDR3 runs 13 residues. CDR3 residues: CATRGLSTGELFF. The CDR3 bases are TGTGCCACTCGAGGGCTCTCCACCGGGGAGCTGTTTTTT.

The V and J genes are TRBV11-2 and TRBJ1-2; D perhaps matches TRBD1 (5 bases). Trimming cost V 0 bases and J 8 bases, with 16 bases left between them. The CDR3 has 15 residues. CDR1 SGHAT and CDR2 FQNNGV come from the germline V gene. This chain's CDR3 is CASSLEGRAGSGYTF. The CDR3 DNA is TGTGCCAGCAGCTTAGAGGGGAGGGCAGGGAGCGGCTACACCTTC.

There are a few counts of this clone. The J gene is TRBJ1-1, the V gene TRBV9; D is uncertain. The V end was cut by 4 bases, the J end by 0 bases, with 16 bases between. This CDR3 has 16 residues. Germline V lookup: CDR1 SGDLS, CDR2 YYNGEE. CDR3 region: CASSPVGGSLNTEAFF. The CDR3 nucleotides are TGTGCCAGCAGCCCAGTAGGAGGGTCTTTGAACACTGAAGCTTTCTTT.

This clone is a singleton in its sample. The CDR3 protein is CASIQGGASMAFF. The DNA of the CDR3 is TGTGCCAGTATCCAGGGGGGGGCGTCTATGGCTTTCTTT. V and J are TRBV19 and TRBJ1-1; 7 bases fit TRBD1. Germline V gene lookup returns CDR1 LNHDA and CDR2 SQIVND (reference sequence). The CDR3 has 13 amino acids. V lost 7 bases, J lost 11 bases, and 13 bases stayed unmatched.